These 9 T cell receptor beta chains originate from one sample sequenced in a study of blood T cell repertoires in COVID-19. Produced via immunoSEQ multiplex PCR; TCRdb's table is partial and in-frame only. The data show fewer than 200,000 clones, over 70% seen once. Sequenced sample: peripheral blood. Receptors originate from a man aged 65 to 85 with acute or convalescent COVID-19.

Only a few counts were recorded for this clone. CDR3 in DNA: TGTGCCACCCAAGGGGGGGACGGCTATGGCTACACCTTC. This codes for CATQGGDGYGYTF. The chain employs TRBV10-3 and TRBJ1-2; D is possibly TRBD1 (6 bases). Germline CDR1 ENHRY, CDR2 SYGVKD. CDR3 size: 13 residues. V lost 10 bases to trimming and J lost 4 bases, with 16 bases between them.

The chain recombines TRBV6-1 with TRBJ2-6, with D tentatively TRBD1 (6 bases). Germline CDR1 MNHNS, CDR2 SASEGT. This CDR3 spans 16 amino acids. V was trimmed by 0 bases and J by 0 bases, leaving 6 bases between them. CDR3 nucleotide sequence: TGTGCCAGCAGTGAAGCGACAGGCTCTGGGGCCAACGTCCTGACTTTC. The encoded protein is CASSEATGSGANVLTF.

The chain combines TRBV5-1 with TRBJ1-3; TRBD1 agrees at 9 bases. The CDR3 extends over 14 amino acids. Germline V CDR1 and CDR2: SGHRS, YFSETQ. V lost 1 base and J lost 7; bases outside the gene matches: 3. CDR3 DNA: TGCGCCAGCAGCTTGTACGGACAGGGGAACACCATATATTTT. Translated: CASSLYGQGNTIYF.

V gene TRBV14 combines with J gene TRBJ1-5; D remains ambiguous. The germline V and J ends were trimmed by 1 base and 2 bases, with 6 bases remaining between them. This CDR3 is 14 amino acids long. Germline CDR1 reads SGHDN; CDR2 reads FVKESK. The CDR3 sequence is CASSQGTGNQPQHF. The CDR3, as DNA: TGTGCCAGCAGCCAAGGAACAGGCAATCAGCCCCAGCATTTT.

In nucleotides, the CDR3 is TGTGCCAGCAGTTTATTGTCGCGGGCCAACACCGGGGAGCTGTTTTTT. Its translation is CASSLLSRANTGELFF. V gene TRBV27 combines with J gene TRBJ2-2; TRBD2 might be the D (5 bases). V shed 1 base and J shed 2 bases, with 11 bases lying between them. The CDR3 totals 16 residues. Germline CDR1 reads MNHEY; CDR2 reads SMNVEV (reference sequence).

This chain links TRBV5-1 with TRBJ2-5; TRBD2 is a possible D gene (6 bases). Germline values: CDR1 SGHRS, CDR2 YFSETQ. V lost 2 bases, J lost 4 bases, and 18 bases lay in between. The CDR3 consists of 16 residues. In nucleotides, the CDR3 is TGCGCCAGCAGCTTTGGAGGGGAAAAGTGGACAGAGACCCAGTACTTC. It yields the protein CASSFGGEKWTETQYF.

The chain uses TRBV28 and TRBJ2-1; maybe TRBD1 (6 bases). In germline, CDR1 is MDHEN, CDR2 SYDVKM. This CDR3 contains 17 residues. The V end was cut by 4 bases, the J end by 3 bases, with 19 bases between. CDR3 protein: CASSSSTGGFFYNEQFF. The CDR3 DNA reads as TGTGCCAGCAGTTCCTCGACAGGAGGCTTTTTCTACAATGAGCAGTTCTTC.

This chain joins TRBV6-5 and TRBJ1-2; D unresolved. V dropped 8 bases and J dropped 0 bases, with 10 bases sitting between them. Looked up from germline, CDR1 is MNHEY and CDR2 is SVGAGI. This CDR3 contains 13 residues. The CDR3 loop is CASGQPPNYGYTF. The CDR3, as DNA: TGTGCCAGCGGGCAGCCTCCTAACTATGGCTACACCTTC.

V is TRBV5-1 and J is TRBJ2-5; 10 bases fit TRBD1. The ends lost 4 bases at V and 3 bases at J; junction bases unmatched: 9. The V gene's germline CDR1 is SGHRS and CDR2 YFSETQ. The CDR3 length is 16 residues. For the CDR3, the DNA is TGCGCCAGCAGCAAGAGACAGGGGGCTTTGGAAGAGACCCAGTACTTC. It specifies CASSKRQGALEETQYF. The complete variable domain, with remaining parts taken from reference TRBV5-1 and TRBJ2-5, reads KAGVTQTPRYLIKTRGQQVTLSCSPISGHRSVSWYQQTPGQGLQFLFEYFSETQRNKGNFPGRFSGRQFSNSRSEMNVSTLELGDSALYLCASSKRQGALEETQYFGPGTRLLVL.